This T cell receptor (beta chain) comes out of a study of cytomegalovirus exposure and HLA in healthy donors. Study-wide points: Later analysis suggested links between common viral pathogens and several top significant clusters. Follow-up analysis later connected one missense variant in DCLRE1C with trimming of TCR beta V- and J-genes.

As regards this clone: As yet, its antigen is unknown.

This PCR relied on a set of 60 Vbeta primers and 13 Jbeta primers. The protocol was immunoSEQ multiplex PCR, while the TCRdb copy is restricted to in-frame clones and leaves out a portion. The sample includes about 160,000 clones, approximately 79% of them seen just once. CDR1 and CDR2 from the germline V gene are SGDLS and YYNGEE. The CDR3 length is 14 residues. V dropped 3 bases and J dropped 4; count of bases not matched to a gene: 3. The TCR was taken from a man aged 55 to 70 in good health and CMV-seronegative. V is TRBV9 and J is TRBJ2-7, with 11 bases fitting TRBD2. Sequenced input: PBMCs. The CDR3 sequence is CASSAGTSGYEQYF. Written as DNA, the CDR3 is TGTGCCAGCAGCGCCGGGACTAGCGGTTACGAGCAGTACTTC.